The 24 T cell receptor beta chains reported below all come from one sample, sequenced in a study of human T cells and chemical hapten exposure. TCRdb fed the RACE reads into MiXCR, producing one record per CDR3 protein. The sample records fewer than 50,000 distinct CDR3 sequences, more than 9% being singletons. Regarding time point: patch test 3, about 24 weeks after DPC sensitization. Specified treatment: therapeutic diphenylcyclopropenone sensitization with weekly scalp DPC. The authors extracted total RNA from unfractionated whole blood. Sequenced here: whole blood, sampled in connection with sensitization to the hapten diphenylcyclopropenone (DPC). The receptors were sampled from a man over 45 with alopecia areata. Some clones in this sample may be carry-over from other donors' samples.

This clonotype was detected many times. The chain uses TRBV5-1 and TRBJ2-4; TRBD1 agrees at 8 bases. The germline gives CDR1 SGHRS, CDR2 YFSETQ. This CDR3 has 16 residues. With 4 bases clipped from V and 1 base from J, the junction kept 7 bases outside the gene matches. CDR3 nucleotide sequence: TGCGCCAGCAGCCTTGGACAGGGACAGGCCAAAAACATTCAGTACTTC. This encodes CASSLGQGQAKNIQYF.

This clonotype was detected many times. This chain links TRBV7-2 with TRBJ2-6, with D possibly TRBD2 on 6 matching bases. The CDR3 is made up of 17 amino acids. V was clipped by 1 base and J by 0 bases, with 10 bases between them. Germline lookup yields CDR1 SGHTA and CDR2 FQGNSA. CDR3 in amino acids: CASSLVAVNSGANVLTF. CDR3 sequence (DNA): TGTGCCAGCAGCTTAGTAGCGGTCAACTCTGGGGCCAACGTCCTGACTTTC.

This clonotype has at least ten counts. The chain combines TRBV6-5 with TRBJ1-1, with 8 bases identical to TRBD1. V was clipped by 6 bases and J by 8 bases; unmatched bases: 2. This CDR3 has 11 residues. CDR1 is MNHEY and CDR2 is SVGAGI in the germline V gene. The CDR3 DNA is TGTGCCAGCAGAAGGACAGGGGAAGCTTTCTTT. Translation: CASRRTGEAFF.

This clonotype was seen many times. The rearrangement joins TRBV6-2 or TRBV6-3 to TRBJ2-4; D gene ambiguous. Trimming removed 5 bases at V and 0 bases at J, with 14 bases between. Germline V gives CDR1 MNHEY, CDR2 SVGEGT. The CDR3 spans 16 residues. The CDR3 spells CASSEFRSGAKNIQYF. For the CDR3, the DNA is TGTGCCAGCAGTGAATTCCGCTCGGGAGCCAAAAACATTCAGTACTTC.

This clonotype came up many times. The gene calls are TRBV6-5 and TRBJ1-1, with D hard to call. The CDR3 is 13 amino acids. Germline CDR1 reads MNHEY; CDR2 reads SVGAGI. Trimming stripped 0 bases from V and 0 bases from J, with 2 bases between. In nucleotides, the CDR3 is TGTGCCAGCAGTTACTCCCTGAACACTGAAGCTTTCTTT. Residues: CASSYSLNTEAFF.

This clonotype has only a few counts. The chain has TRBV6-2 or TRBV6-3 and TRBJ2-2; TRBD2 agrees at 7 bases. The CDR3 has 15 amino acids. Germline V CDR1 and CDR2: MNHEY, SVGEGT. V shed 2 bases and J 4 bases; nucleotides not matched to a gene: 4. DNA of the CDR3: TGTGCCAGCAGTTACCTAGCGGTGGGCACCGGGGAGCTGTTTTTT. It encodes CASSYLAVGTGELFF.

This clonotype was found many times. The V and J genes are TRBV3-1 and TRBJ2-7; TRBD1 agrees at 7 bases. The CDR3 runs 15 residues. Germline assignment: CDR1 LGHDT and CDR2 YNNKEL (reference sequence). V lost 1 base to trimming and J lost 4 bases; unmatched junction nucleotides: 7. The CDR3 region is CASSQATGQSYEQYF. The CDR3 DNA follows: TGTGCCAGCAGCCAAGCGACGGGACAGTCATACGAGCAGTACTTC.

This clonotype was picked up a small number of times. J is TRBJ2-5 and V is TRBV4-2; D possibly corresponds to TRBD2 (6 bases). V was clipped by 4 bases and J by 1 base, with 10 bases between them. The CDR3 is 14 amino acids. Germline V gives CDR1 LGHNA, CDR2 YNFKEQ. CDR3 in amino acids: CASSPGLIQETQYF. The CDR3 DNA follows: TGTGCCAGCAGCCCGGGACTTATCCAAGAGACCCAGTACTTC.

There are a few counts of this clonotype. The chain employs TRBV29-1 and TRBJ2-1, with 9 bases identical to TRBD1. From germline, CDR1 is SQVTM and CDR2 ANQGSEA. This CDR3 has 14 amino acids. CDR3 coding DNA: TGCAGTACCTCCGGGGACAGGGATACCAATGAGCAGTTCTTC. Translating gives CSTSGDRDTNEQFF.

In its sample, this clonotype was seen many times. The gene calls are TRBV20-1 and TRBJ2-1, with 9 bases aligning to TRBD2. Trimming took 0 bases from V and 2 from J; bases not matched to a gene: 8. CDR1 and CDR2 (germline): DFQATT, SNEGSKA (reference sequence). The CDR3 is 17 residues long. This CDR3 reads CSARDSKAGGTYNEQFF. Here the CDR3 DNA reads TGCAGTGCTAGAGACTCTAAAGCGGGAGGAACCTACAATGAGCAGTTCTTC.

V usage is TRBV9 and J usage is TRBJ2-1, with 10 bases fitting TRBD2. CDR3 length: 16 amino acids. V gave up 2 bases and J gave up 8 bases; unmatched junction bases: 10. Germline V lookup: CDR1 SGDLS, CDR2 YYNGEE. The CDR3 is CASSVAPSGRRDEQFF. In nucleotides, the CDR3 is TGTGCCAGCAGCGTGGCACCTAGCGGGAGAAGAGATGAGCAGTTCTTC.

This clonotype was seen ten or more times. The chain combines TRBV29-1 with TRBJ2-1, with D unclear. CDR3 length: 14 residues. Germline-derived CDR1 and CDR2 are SQVTM and ANQGSEA. Trimming took 4 bases from V and 0 from J, leaving 10 bases between them. CDR3 sequence: CSVVRQYSYNEQFF. As DNA, the CDR3 is TGCAGCGTTGTTCGGCAGTACTCCTACAATGAGCAGTTCTTC.

As DNA, the CDR3 is TGTGCCAGCAGCTTCTTAAATCAGCCCCAGCATTTT. Its protein is CASSFLNQPQHF. The chain links TRBV5-4 to TRBJ1-5; D unclear. There are 12 residues in the CDR3. Germline V gene data show CDR1 as SGHNT and CDR2 as YYREEE (reference sequence). Trimming took 2 bases from V and 4 from J, leaving 4 bases between them.

This clonotype was seen a handful of times. This sequence joins TRBV9 and TRBJ1-5, with D possibly TRBD1 on 5 matching bases. Germline V CDR1 and CDR2: SGDLS, YYNGEE. Trimming removed 3 bases at V and 3 bases at J, with 10 bases between. The CDR3 length is 14 residues. CDR3 amino acids: CASSEGTANQPQHF. DNA of the CDR3: TGTGCCAGCAGCGAGGGGACCGCCAATCAGCCCCAGCATTTT.

This clonotype has more than one count but fewer than ten. The V call is TRBV9, the J call TRBJ1-5, with D possibly being TRBD1 (6 bases). CDR3 length equals 13 residues. V shed 5 bases and J shed 3 bases, with 9 bases lying between them. Germline CDR1 reads SGDLS; CDR2 reads YYNGEE. The CDR3 DNA follows: TGTGCCAGCAGTCGGGACATCAATCAGCCCCAGCATTTT. Its protein is CASSRDINQPQHF.

This clonotype was detected ten times or more. The chain carries TRBV7-2 and TRBJ2-1, with D perhaps matching TRBD1 or TRBD2 (5 bases each). The CDR3 is made up of 15 amino acids. Germline V gene sequence: CDR1 SGHTA, CDR2 FQGNSA. The ends were cut back, 1 base at V and 0 bases at J, with 7 bases in the middle. The CDR3 sequence is CASSLVGGSYNEQFF. As DNA, the CDR3 is TGTGCCAGCAGCTTAGTTGGGGGCTCCTACAATGAGCAGTTCTTC.

The V call is TRBV6-4, the J call TRBJ2-1, with 9 bases matching TRBD1. J lost 5 bases, V lost 6 bases, and 11 bases had no gene match. The CDR3 sequence is 16 residues long. Germline loops: CDR1 MRHNA, CDR2 SNTAGT. CDR3 in amino acids: CASSQLPGQGDNEQFF. The CDR3 bases are TGTGCCAGCAGCCAACTACCGGGACAGGGTGACAATGAGCAGTTCTTC.

This clonotype was found a few times. The V gene is TRBV20-1, the J gene TRBJ2-1; 7 nucleotides agree with TRBD2. Germline lookup yields CDR1 DFQATT and CDR2 SNEGSKA (reference sequence). Trimming took 3 bases from V and 7 from J; bases not matched to a gene: 9. The CDR3 sequence is 14 residues long. CDR3 nucleotide sequence: TGCAGTGCTAGGGAAGCGGGGCAATGGAATGAGCAGTTCTTC. It codes for CSAREAGQWNEQFF.

This clonotype was seen repeatedly, ten times or more. V gene TRBV5-1 combines with J gene TRBJ2-1; 11 nucleotides match TRBD2. This CDR3 has 16 residues. Germline CDR1 and CDR2: SGHRS and YFSETQ. J gave up 6 bases and V 0 bases, and 5 bases lay outside the gene matches. The CDR3 loop is CASSLGGTSGFNEQFF. CDR3 in DNA: TGCGCCAGCAGCTTGGGAGGGACTAGCGGTTTCAATGAGCAGTTCTTC. The full variable domain, in which reference TRBV5-1 and TRBJ2-1 provide the parts outside the CDR3, is KAGVTQTPRYLIKTRGQQVTLSCSPISGHRSVSWYQQTPGQGLQFLFEYFSETQRNKGNFPGRFSGRQFSNSRSEMNVSTLELGDSALYLCASSLGGTSGFNEQFFGPGTRLTVL.

This clonotype showed up many times. The gene calls are TRBV10-2 and TRBJ2-3; D possibly corresponds to TRBD1 (5 bases). Germline values: CDR1 WSHSY, CDR2 SAAADI. Between the trimmed V and J ends, which lost 2 bases and 8 bases, there was a span of 23 bases. This CDR3 region has 17 residues. DNA for the CDR3: TGCGCCAGCAGTGAGCCATCAGGGTTCAGCATGCCAGTTACGCAGTATTTT. Its translation is CASSEPSGFSMPVTQYF.

The gene calls are TRBV6-1 and TRBJ1-1, with a tentative D call TRBD1 (5 bases). CDR1 is MNHNS, CDR2 SASEGT, per germline. V was clipped by 4 bases and J by 3 bases, with 12 bases between them. CDR3 size: 14 residues. This CDR3 is CASSASTAYTEAFF. The CDR3 DNA reads as TGTGCCAGCAGTGCCTCGACAGCTTACACTGAAGCTTTCTTT.

In its sample, this clonotype was seen many times. The V gene is TRBV29-1, the J gene TRBJ2-7; TRBD2 is a possible D gene (5 bases). Germline V gene sequence: CDR1 SQVTM, CDR2 ANQGSEA. The CDR3 is 11 residues long. The CDR3 sequence is CSAGKAYEQYF. CDR3 in DNA: TGCAGTGCGGGTAAAGCCTACGAGCAGTACTTC.

This clonotype occurred a few times. The rearrangement links TRBV29-1 to TRBJ2-1; 10 bases fit TRBD2. Trimming cost V 4 bases and J 7 bases; bases outside gene matches: 1. The germline gives CDR1 SQVTM, CDR2 ANQGSEA. The CDR3 has 12 amino acids. The CDR3 reads CSVGTSGNEQFF. CDR3 nucleotides: TGCAGCGTTGGGACTAGCGGAAATGAGCAGTTCTTC.

This clonotype came up many times. The chain carries TRBV28 and TRBJ2-7; tentative D call: TRBD2 (6 bases). Germline CDR1 reads MDHEN; CDR2 reads SYDVKM. This CDR3 spans 13 amino acids. V was trimmed by 10 bases and J by 3 bases, leaving 16 bases between them. The CDR3: CATSGGSNYEQYF. CDR3 sequence (DNA): TGTGCCACCTCAGGAGGGTCTAACTACGAGCAGTACTTC.